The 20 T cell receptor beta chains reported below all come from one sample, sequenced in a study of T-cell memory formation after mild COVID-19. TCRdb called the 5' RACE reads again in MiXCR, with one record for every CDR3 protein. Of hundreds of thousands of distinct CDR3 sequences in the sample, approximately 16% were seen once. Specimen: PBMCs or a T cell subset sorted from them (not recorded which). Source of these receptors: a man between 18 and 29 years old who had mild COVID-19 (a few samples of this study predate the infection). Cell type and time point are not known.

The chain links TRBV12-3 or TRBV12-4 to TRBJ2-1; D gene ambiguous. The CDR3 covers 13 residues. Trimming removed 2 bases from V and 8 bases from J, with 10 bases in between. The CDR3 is CASSLNLRDEQFF. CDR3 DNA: TGTGCCAGCAGTTTAAACCTACGTGATGAGCAGTTCTTC.

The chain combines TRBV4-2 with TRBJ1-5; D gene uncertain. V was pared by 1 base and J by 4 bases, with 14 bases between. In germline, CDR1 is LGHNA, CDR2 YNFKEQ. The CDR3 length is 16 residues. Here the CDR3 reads CASSQGPTAGNQPQHF. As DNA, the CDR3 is TGTGCCAGCAGCCAAGGGCCGACGGCGGGTAATCAGCCCCAGCATTTT.

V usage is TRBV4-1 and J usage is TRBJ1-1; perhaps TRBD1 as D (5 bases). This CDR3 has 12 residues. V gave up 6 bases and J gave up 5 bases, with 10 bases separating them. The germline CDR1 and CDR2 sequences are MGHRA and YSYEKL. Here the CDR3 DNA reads TGCGCCAGCAGGCAGGGAGGGACTGAAGCTTTCTTT. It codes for CASRQGGTEAFF.

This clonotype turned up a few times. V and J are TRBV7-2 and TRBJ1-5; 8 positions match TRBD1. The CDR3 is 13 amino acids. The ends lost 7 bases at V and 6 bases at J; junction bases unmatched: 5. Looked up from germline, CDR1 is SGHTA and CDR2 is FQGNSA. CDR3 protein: CASTQGAGQPQHF. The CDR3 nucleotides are TGTGCCAGCACCCAGGGGGCAGGTCAGCCCCAGCATTTT.

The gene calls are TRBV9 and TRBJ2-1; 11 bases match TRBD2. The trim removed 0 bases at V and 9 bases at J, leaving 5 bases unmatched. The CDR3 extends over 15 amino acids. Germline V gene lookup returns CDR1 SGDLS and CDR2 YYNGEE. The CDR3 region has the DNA TGTGCCAGCAGCGTAGGCCCTACTAGCGGGGGTGAGCAGTTCTTC. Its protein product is CASSVGPTSGGEQFF. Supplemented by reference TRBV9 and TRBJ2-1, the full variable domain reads DSGVTQTPKHLITATGQRVTLRCSPRSGDLSVYWYQQSLDQGLQFLIQYYNGEERAKGNILERFSAQQFPDLHSELNLSSLELGDSALYFCASSVGPTSGGEQFFGPGTRLTVL.

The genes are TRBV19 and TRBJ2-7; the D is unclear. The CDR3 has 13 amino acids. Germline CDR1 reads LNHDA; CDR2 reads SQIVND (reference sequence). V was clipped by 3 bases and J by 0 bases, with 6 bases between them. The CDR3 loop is CASSIAVSYEQYF. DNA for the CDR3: TGTGCCAGTAGTATCGCAGTCTCCTACGAGCAGTACTTC.

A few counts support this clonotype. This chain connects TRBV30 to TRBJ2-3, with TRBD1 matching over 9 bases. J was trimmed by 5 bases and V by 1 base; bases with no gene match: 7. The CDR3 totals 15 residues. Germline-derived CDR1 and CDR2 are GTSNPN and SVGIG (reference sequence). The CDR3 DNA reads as TGTGCCTGGAGTGAAACAGGGGGCGCGGGAGATACGCAGTATTTT. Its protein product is CAWSETGGAGDTQYF.

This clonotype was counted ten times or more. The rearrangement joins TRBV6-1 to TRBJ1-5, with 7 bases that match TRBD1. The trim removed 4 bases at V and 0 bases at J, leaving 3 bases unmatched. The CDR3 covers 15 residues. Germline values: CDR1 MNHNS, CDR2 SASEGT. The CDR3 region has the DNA TGTGCCAGCAGTGTGACAGGGTATAGCAATCAGCCCCAGCATTTT. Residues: CASSVTGYSNQPQHF.

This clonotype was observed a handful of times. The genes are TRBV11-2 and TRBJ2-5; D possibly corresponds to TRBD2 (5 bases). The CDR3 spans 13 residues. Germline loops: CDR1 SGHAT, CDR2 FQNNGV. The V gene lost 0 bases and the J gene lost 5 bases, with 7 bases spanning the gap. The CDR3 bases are TGTGCCAGCAGCTTAGACCTAGCCGAGACCCAGTACTTC. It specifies CASSLDLAETQYF.

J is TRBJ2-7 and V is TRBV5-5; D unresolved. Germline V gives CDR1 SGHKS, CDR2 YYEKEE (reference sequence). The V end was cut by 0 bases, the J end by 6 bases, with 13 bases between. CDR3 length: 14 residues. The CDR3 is CASSLVSRSGEQYF. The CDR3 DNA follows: TGTGCCAGCAGCTTGGTCTCACGATCAGGCGAGCAGTACTTC.

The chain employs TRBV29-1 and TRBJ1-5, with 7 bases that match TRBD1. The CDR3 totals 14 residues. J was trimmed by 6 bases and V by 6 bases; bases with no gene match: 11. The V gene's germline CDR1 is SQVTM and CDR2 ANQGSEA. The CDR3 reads CSVGTVEGGQPQHF. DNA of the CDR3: TGCAGCGTGGGGACAGTGGAGGGCGGTCAGCCCCAGCATTTT.

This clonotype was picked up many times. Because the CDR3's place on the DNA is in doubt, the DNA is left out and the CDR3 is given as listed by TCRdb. The CDR3 here is CASSPLQDILETQYF. The V call is TRBV7-2, the J call TRBJ2-5; TRBD2 reflects the table's D call only, with no check against the DNA. Germline-derived CDR1 and CDR2 are SGHTA and FQGNSA. The CDR3 numbers 15 amino acids, ends counted.

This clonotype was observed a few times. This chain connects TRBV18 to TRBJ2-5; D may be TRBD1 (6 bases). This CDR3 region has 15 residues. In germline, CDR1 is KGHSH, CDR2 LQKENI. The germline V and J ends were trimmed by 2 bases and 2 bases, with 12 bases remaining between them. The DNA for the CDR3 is TGTGCCAGCTCACCAAGGCTGACAGGTCAAGAGACCCAGTACTTC. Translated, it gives CASSPRLTGQETQYF.

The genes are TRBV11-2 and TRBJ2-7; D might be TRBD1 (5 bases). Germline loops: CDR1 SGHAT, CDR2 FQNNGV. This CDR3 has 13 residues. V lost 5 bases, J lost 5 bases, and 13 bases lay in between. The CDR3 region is CASSLGHPHEQYF. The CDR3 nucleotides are TGTGCCAGCAGCCTGGGGCATCCCCACGAGCAGTACTTC.

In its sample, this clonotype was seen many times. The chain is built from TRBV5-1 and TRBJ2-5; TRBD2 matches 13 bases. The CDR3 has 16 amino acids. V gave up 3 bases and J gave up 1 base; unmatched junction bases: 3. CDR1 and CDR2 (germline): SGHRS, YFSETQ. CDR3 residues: CASSSRTSGGQETQYF. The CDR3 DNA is TGCGCCAGCAGCTCGCGGACTAGCGGGGGCCAAGAGACCCAGTACTTC.

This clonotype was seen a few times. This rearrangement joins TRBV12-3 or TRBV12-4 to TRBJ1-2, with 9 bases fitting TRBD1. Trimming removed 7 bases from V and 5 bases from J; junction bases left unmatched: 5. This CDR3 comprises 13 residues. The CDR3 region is CASNRGRMYGYTF. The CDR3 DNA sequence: TGTGCCAGCAACAGGGGGCGAATGTATGGCTACACCTTC.

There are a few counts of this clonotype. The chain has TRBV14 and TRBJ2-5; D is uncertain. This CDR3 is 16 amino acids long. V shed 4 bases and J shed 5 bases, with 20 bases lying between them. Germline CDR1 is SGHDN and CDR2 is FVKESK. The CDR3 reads CASSPILYVGRETQYF. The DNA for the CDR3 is TGTGCCAGCAGCCCCATACTATATGTGGGCCGGGAGACCCAGTACTTC.

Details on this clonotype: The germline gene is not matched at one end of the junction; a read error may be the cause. The chain's CDR3 is CASRLGAGRTDRQYF. The CDR3 DNA is TGTGCCAGCAGGTTGGGAGCGGGCCGCACAGATAGGCAGTATTTT. This chain connects TRBV12-3 or TRBV12-4 to TRBJ2-3; a possible D gene is TRBD2 (6 bases). The CDR3 sequence is 15 residues long.

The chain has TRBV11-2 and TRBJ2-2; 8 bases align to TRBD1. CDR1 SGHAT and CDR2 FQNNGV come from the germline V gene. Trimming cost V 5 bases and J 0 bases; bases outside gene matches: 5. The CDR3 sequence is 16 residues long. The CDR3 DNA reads TGTGCCAGCAGCCTAAGGACAGGGTCGAACACCGGGGAGCTGTTTTTT. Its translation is CASSLRTGSNTGELFF.

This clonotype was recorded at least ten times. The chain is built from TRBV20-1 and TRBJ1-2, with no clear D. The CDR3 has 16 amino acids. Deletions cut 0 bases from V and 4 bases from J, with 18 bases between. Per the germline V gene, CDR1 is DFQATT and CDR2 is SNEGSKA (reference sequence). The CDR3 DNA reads TGCAGTGCTAGAGATCGGCCAGGACCCTACCCCTATGGCTACACCTTC. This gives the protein CSARDRPGPYPYGYTF.